The TCR beta chain described here comes from a study of shared clonotypes between healthy human individuals. Study-wide results and caveats: Sorted-subset sequencing, rarefaction showed, was incomplete despite large depth.

A word on this clone: Its cognate antigen is unknown.

The CDR3 runs 13 residues. Looked up from germline, CDR1 is MNHNS and CDR2 is SASEGT. V gave up 1 base and J gave up 7 bases, with 10 bases separating them. Researchers ran the assay at a deep level. Original methodology: ImmunoSEQ only sent back junction sequences with no quality scores, so filtering was done differently. Assay: immunoSEQ multiplex PCR; the TCRdb copy retains only in-frame clones and omits some. V, J and clone size were drawn from that table, and D and trimming were deduced from the DNA. The sample has some 2,000,000 clones; roughly 95% are singletons. The sample was naive CD4+ T cells sorted from blood. Subset here: CD45RA+ positively selected. The rearrangement links TRBV6-1 to TRBJ1-1, with unresolved D. The clonotype originates from a man in his late teens or twenties in good health. The CDR3 sequence is CASSEEVLFEAFF. The DNA for the CDR3 is TGTGCCAGCAGTGAAGAGGTCCTTTTTGAAGCTTTCTTT.